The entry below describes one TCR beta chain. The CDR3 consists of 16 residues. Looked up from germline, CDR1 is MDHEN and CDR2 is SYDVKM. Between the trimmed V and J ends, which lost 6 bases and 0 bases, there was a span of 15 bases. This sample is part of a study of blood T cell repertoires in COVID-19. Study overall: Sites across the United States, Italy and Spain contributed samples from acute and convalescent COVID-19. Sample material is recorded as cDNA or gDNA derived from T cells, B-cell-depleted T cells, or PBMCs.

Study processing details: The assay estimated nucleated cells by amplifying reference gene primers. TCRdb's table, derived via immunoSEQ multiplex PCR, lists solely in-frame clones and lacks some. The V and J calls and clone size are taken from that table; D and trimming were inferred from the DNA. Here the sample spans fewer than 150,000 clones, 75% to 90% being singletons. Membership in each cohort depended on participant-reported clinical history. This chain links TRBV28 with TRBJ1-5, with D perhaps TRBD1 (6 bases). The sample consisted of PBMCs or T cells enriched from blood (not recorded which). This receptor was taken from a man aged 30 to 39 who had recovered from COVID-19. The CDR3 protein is CASRQNREYSNQPQHF. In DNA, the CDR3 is TGTGCCAGCAGACAGAACAGGGAGTATAGCAATCAGCCCCAGCATTTT.